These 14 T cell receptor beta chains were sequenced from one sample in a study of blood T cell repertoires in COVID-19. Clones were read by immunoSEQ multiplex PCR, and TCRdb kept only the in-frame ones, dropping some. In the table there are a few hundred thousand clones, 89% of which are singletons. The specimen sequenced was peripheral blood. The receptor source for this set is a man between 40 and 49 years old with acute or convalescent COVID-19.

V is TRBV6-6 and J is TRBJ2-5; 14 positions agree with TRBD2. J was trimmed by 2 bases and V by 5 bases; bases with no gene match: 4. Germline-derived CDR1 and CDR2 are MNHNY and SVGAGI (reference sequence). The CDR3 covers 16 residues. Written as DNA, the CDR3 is TGTGCCAGCAGTCGACTAGCGGGAGGGGGGCAAGAGACCCAGTACTTC. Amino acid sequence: CASSRLAGGGQETQYF.

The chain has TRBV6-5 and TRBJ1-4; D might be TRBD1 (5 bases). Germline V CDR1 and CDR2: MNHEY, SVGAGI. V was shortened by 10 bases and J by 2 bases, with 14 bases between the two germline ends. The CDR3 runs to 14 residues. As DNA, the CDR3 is TGTGCCACACGCAGGGCGCGGACTAATGAAAAACTGTTTTTT. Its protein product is CATRRARTNEKLFF.

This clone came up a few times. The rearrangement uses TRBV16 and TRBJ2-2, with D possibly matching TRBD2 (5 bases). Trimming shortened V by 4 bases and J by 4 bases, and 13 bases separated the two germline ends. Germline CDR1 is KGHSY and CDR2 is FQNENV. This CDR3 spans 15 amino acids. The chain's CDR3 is CASSRRGGATGELFF. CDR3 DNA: TGTGCCAGCAGCCGTCGAGGAGGAGCCACCGGGGAGCTGTTTTTT. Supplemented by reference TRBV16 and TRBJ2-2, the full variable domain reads GEEVAQTPKHLVRGEGQKAKLYCAPIKGHSYVFWYQQVLKNEFKFLISFQNENVFDETGMPKERFSAKCLPNSPCSLEIQATKLEDSAVYFCASSRRGGATGELFFGEGSRLTVL.

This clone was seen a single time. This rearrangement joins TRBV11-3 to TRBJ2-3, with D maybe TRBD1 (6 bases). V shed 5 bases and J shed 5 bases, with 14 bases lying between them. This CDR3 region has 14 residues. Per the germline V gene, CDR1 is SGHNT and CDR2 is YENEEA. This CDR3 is CASSRTGFGDTQYF. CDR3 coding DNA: TGTGCCAGCAGCCGAACAGGGTTCGGAGATACGCAGTATTTT.

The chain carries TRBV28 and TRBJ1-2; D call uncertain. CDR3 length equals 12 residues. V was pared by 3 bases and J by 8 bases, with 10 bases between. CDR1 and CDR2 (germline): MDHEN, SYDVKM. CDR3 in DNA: TGTGCCAGCAGTTTTTTAGGAGACGGCTACACCTTC. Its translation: CASSFLGDGYTF.

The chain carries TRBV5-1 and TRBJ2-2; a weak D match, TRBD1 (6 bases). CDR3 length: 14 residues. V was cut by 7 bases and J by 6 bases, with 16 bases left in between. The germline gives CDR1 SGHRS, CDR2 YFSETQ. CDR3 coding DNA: TGCGCCAGCTACCGGACAGCCGGCGCCGGGGAGCTGTTTTTT. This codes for CASYRTAGAGELFF.

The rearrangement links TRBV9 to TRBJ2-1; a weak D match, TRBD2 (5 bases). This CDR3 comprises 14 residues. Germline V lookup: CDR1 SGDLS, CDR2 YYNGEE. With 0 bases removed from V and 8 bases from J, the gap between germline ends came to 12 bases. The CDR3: CASSVGGRVDEQFF. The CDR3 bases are TGTGCCAGCAGCGTAGGAGGGCGGGTGGATGAGCAGTTCTTC.

The CDR3 DNA follows: TGTGCCAGTAGCGAGACCCTGCAGGGTGAGCCCCAGCATTTT. Translated: CASSETLQGEPQHF. The chain employs TRBV19 and TRBJ1-5; D is perhaps TRBD1 (5 bases). V lost 6 bases, J lost 8 bases, and 17 bases lay in between. CDR3 length: 14 amino acids. CDR1 is LNHDA, CDR2 SQIVND, per germline (reference sequence).

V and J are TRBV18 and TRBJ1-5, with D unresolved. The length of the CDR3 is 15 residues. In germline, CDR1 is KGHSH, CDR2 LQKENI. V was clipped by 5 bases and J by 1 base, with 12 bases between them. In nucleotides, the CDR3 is TGTGCCAGCTCATCAGAGGCGGGAAGCAATCAGCCCCAGCATTTT. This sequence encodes CASSSEAGSNQPQHF.

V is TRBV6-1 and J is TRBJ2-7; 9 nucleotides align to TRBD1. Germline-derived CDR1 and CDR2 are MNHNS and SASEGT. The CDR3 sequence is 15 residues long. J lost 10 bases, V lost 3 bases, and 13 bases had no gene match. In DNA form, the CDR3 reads TGTGCCAGCAGTGACAGCCGGGACAGGGTATCCTATCAGTACTTC. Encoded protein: CASSDSRDRVSYQYF.

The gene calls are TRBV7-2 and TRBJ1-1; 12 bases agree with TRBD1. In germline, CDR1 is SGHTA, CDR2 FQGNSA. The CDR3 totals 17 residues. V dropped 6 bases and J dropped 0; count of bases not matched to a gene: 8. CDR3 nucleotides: TGTGCCAGCAGTGCCAGGGACAGGGGGCTATTGAACACTGAAGCTTTCTTT. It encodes CASSARDRGLLNTEAFF. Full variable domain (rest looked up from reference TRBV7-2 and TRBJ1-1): GAGVSQSPSNKVTEKGKDVELRCDPISGHTALYWYRQSLGQGLEFLIYFQGNSAPDKSGLPSDRFSAERTGGSVSTLTIQRTQQEDSAVYLCASSARDRGLLNTEAFFGQGTRLTVV.

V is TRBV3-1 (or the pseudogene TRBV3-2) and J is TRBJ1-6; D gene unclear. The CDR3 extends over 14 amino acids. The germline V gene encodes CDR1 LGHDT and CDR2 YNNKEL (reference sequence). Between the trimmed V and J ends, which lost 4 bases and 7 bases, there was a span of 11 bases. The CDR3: CASSPTEANSPLHF. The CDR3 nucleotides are TGTGCCAGCAGCCCTACCGAAGCGAATTCACCCCTCCACTTT.

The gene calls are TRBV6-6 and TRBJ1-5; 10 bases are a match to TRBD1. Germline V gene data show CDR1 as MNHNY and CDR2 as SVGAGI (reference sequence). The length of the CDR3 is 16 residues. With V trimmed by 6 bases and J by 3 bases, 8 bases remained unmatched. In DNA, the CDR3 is TGTGCCAGCAGCCCAGGACAGGGGGGTCACAATCAGCCCCAGCATTTT. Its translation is CASSPGQGGHNQPQHF.

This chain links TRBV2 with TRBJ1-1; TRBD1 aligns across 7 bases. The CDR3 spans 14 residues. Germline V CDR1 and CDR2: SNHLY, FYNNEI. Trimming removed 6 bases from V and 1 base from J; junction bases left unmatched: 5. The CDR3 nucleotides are TGTGCCAGCAGAAAGGGGGCGGAGAACACTGAAGCTTTCTTT. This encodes CASRKGAENTEAFF.